Shown below are 7 T cell receptor beta chains from a single sample sequenced in a study of control samples from healthy donors and cancer patients. Using immunoSEQ multiplex PCR, the repertoire was profiled, and TCRdb retains in-frame clones only, with some absent. The sample lists 60,000 to 65,000 clones, approximately 85% seen once, with roughly 6% in the top ten. Sequenced: blood. The receptors shown here come from a man aged 40-50 years in good health.

The chain has TRBV3-1 (or the pseudogene TRBV3-2) and TRBJ1-2, with unresolved D. The germline V gene encodes CDR1 LGHDT and CDR2 YNNKEL (reference sequence). Trimming shortened V by 4 bases and J by 2 bases, and 14 bases separated the two germline ends. This CDR3 has 15 residues. The CDR3 DNA reads TGTGCCAGCAGCCGAAGCGGGATGATCAACTATGGCTACACCTTC. It specifies CASSRSGMINYGYTF.

The V gene is TRBV7-3, the J gene TRBJ2-1; 8 bases are shared with TRBD1. CDR3 size: 14 residues. Trimming at V came to 4 bases and at J to 13 bases, leaving 12 bases not matched to a gene. Per the germline V gene, CDR1 is SGHTA and CDR2 is FQGTGA. As DNA, the CDR3 is TGTGCCAGCAGCTCAGGAGGGACAGGTAAAGCCCAGTTCTTC. Its protein product is CASSSGGTGKAQFF.

The gene calls are TRBV6-5 and TRBJ2-7, with unresolved D. Trimming took off 8 bases at V and 3 bases at J, with 11 bases between the two ends. Germline CDR1 and CDR2: MNHEY and SVGAGI. The CDR3 sequence is 12 residues long. The CDR3 DNA follows: TGTGCCAGCGGTTCAACTTACTACGAGCAGTACTTC. This gives the protein CASGSTYYEQYF.

This clone appeared a single time. V is TRBV4-1 and J is TRBJ1-5; 7 nucleotides match TRBD1. This CDR3 has 15 residues. The germline gives CDR1 MGHRA, CDR2 YSYEKL. The V segment lost 1 base and the J segment 4 bases; nucleotides outside the gene matches: 4. This chain's CDR3 is CASSQGTGGNQPQHF. DNA of the CDR3: TGCGCCAGCAGCCAAGGGACAGGTGGGAATCAGCCCCAGCATTTT.

The V call is TRBV5-1, the J call TRBJ1-4, with D perhaps TRBD1 (5 bases). The CDR3 extends over 14 amino acids. Germline values: CDR1 SGHRS, CDR2 YFSETQ. Trimming removed 4 bases at V and 4 bases at J, with 11 bases between. The CDR3 loop is CASSQGRINEKLFF. The CDR3 coding sequence is TGCGCCAGCAGCCAGGGACGGATTAATGAAAAACTGTTTTTT.

V usage is TRBV7-2 and J usage is TRBJ2-7; the D gene is possibly TRBD1 (6 bases). Deletions cut 2 bases from V and 2 bases from J, with 10 bases between. Germline loops: CDR1 SGHTA, CDR2 FQGNSA. The CDR3 covers 14 residues. CDR3 DNA: TGTGCCAGCAGCTTAAGCCAGGGGCCCTACGAGCAGTACTTC. This translates into CASSLSQGPYEQYF.

The chain uses TRBV18 and TRBJ1-6; 10 nucleotides agree with TRBD1. CDR3 size: 16 residues. V lost 5 bases to trimming and J lost 9 bases; unmatched junction nucleotides: 10. Germline V gene sequence: CDR1 KGHSH, CDR2 LQKENI. The CDR3 coding sequence is TGTGCCAGCTCATTAGGACAGGGGGGCATCGCTTCACCCCTCCACTTT. Translated: CASSLGQGGIASPLHF.